This T cell receptor (beta chain) was captured by sequencing in a study of radiotherapy plus CTLA-4 blockade in lung cancer. As for the study in general: Patients showed objective responses in approximately 17% of cases and disease control in 25% to 40%. Study results and caveats: Early shifts in blood T cell clones, with interferon-beta, reportedly predicted response best. Blood-borne expansion of tumor-derived TCR clones followed radiotherapy plus ipilimumab.

A word on this clone: Its antigen is not identified.

This table comes from immunoSEQ multiplex PCR, and its TCRdb copy is limited to in-frame clones, with some not included. This sample carries fewer than 55,000 clones, approximately 84% of them seen once, and the ten largest clones take around a quarter. Receiving focal radiation plus CTLA-4 blockade with ipilimumab were patients who had chemo-refractory metastatic non-small-cell lung cancer. Germline V CDR1 and CDR2: MDHEN, SYDVKM. The CDR3 has 16 amino acids. V was pared by 3 bases and J by 4 bases, with 16 bases between. The sample here was peripheral blood, taken from a patient treated with radiotherapy plus ipilimumab. The chain has TRBV28 and TRBJ1-3; a possible D gene is TRBD1 (5 bases). This TCR derives from a human donor with non-small cell lung cancer whose response to radiotherapy plus ipilimumab could not be evaluated. CDR3: CASSFVVGALGNTIYF. The CDR3 region has the DNA TGTGCCAGCAGTTTTGTGGTAGGGGCACTAGGAAACACCATATATTTT.